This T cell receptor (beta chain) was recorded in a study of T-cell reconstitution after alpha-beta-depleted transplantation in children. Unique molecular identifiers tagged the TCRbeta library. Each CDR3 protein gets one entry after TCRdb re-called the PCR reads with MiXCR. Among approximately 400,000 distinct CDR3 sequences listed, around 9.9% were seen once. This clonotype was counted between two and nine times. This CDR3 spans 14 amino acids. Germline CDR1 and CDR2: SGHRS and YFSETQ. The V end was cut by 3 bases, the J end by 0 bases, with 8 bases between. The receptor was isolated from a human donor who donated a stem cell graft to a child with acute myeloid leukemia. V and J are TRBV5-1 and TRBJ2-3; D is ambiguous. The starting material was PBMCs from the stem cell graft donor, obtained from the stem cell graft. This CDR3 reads CASSSRSSTDTQYF. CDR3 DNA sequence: TGCGCCAGCAGCTCCAGGTCTAGCACAGATACGCAGTATTTT.